These 16 T cell receptor beta chains originate from one sample sequenced in a study of blood T cell repertoires in COVID-19 (dated by TCRdb to about 2020). Libraries were constructed by the immunoSEQ multiplex PCR assay. TCRdb retrieved this table from immuneACCESS and kept in-frame rearrangements only. Not all clones are present; in checked studies, unresolved V genes account for under half, and no reason is known for the remainder. Here the sample has 190,000 or so clones; roughly 92% occur a single time. The leading ten clones occupy 0.6% to 0.8% of the sample. The sequencing input was peripheral blood. The receptors stem from a man younger than 40 with COVID-19, enrolled during active disease.

This clone was observed a few times. This sequence joins TRBV5-1 and TRBJ1-1; 8 bases are shared with TRBD1. This CDR3 spans 14 amino acids. Trimming took 4 bases from V and 3 from J; bases not matched to a gene: 5. Looked up from germline, CDR1 is SGHRS and CDR2 is YFSETQ. CDR3 protein: CASSEGTGHTEAFF. CDR3 nucleotides: TGCGCCAGCAGCGAAGGGACAGGCCACACTGAAGCTTTCTTT.

The V gene is TRBV11-1, the J gene TRBJ1-6, with D possibly TRBD1 on 5 matching bases. Trimming stripped 3 bases from V and 7 bases from J, with 13 bases between. The V gene's germline CDR1 is SGHAT and CDR2 FQDESV (reference sequence). This CDR3 spans 15 amino acids. For the CDR3, the DNA is TGTGCCAGCAGCTTTGATGCCCCAGGGAATTCACCCCTCCACTTT. Translated, it gives CASSFDAPGNSPLHF.

Only a few counts were recorded for this clone. The CDR3 region is CASSLRSGRKGYYEQYF. In nucleotides, the CDR3 is TGTGCCAGCAGTTTAAGGTCGGGCAGAAAGGGGTATTACGAGCAGTACTTC. This chain links TRBV28 with TRBJ2-7, with a tentative D call TRBD1 (5 bases). The CDR3 contains 17 residues. Germline values: CDR1 MDHEN, CDR2 SYDVKM. Trimming removed 2 bases from V and 4 bases from J, with 21 bases in between.

The chain employs TRBV7-7 and TRBJ1-2; possible D gene TRBD1, 6 bases. Between the trimmed V and J ends, which lost 3 bases and 3 bases, there was a span of 11 bases. This CDR3 comprises 14 residues. CDR1 and CDR2 (germline): SSHAT, FNYEAQ (reference sequence). CDR3 DNA: TGTGCCAGCAGCTTTAACAGGGACCACTATGGCTACACCTTC. Translating it yields CASSFNRDHYGYTF.

The chain combines TRBV28 with TRBJ1-4; D remains unclear. The CDR3 consists of 15 residues. V was cut by 2 bases and J by 8 bases, with 15 bases left in between. Looked up from germline, CDR1 is MDHEN and CDR2 is SYDVKM. The CDR3, as DNA: TGTGCCAGCAGTTTAGCCCCTGCGGTCCAGGAAAAACTGTTTTTT. As protein: CASSLAPAVQEKLFF.

The chain employs TRBV30 and TRBJ1-4; perhaps TRBD1 as D (6 bases). CDR1 GTSNPN and CDR2 SVGIG come from the germline V gene (reference sequence). The V end was cut by 0 bases, the J end by 4 bases, with 12 bases between. This CDR3 is 15 amino acids long. CDR3 sequence (DNA): TGTGCCTGGAGTGTCCCGACAGGCCTTAATGAAAAACTGTTTTTT. It codes for CAWSVPTGLNEKLFF.

The gene calls are TRBV5-1 and TRBJ1-6; TRBD1 aligns across 8 bases. Per germline, CDR1 SGHRS and CDR2 YFSETQ. Trimming removed 3 bases from V and 9 bases from J; junction bases left unmatched: 8. The CDR3 is made up of 15 amino acids. The CDR3 reads CASSYGTGNSSPLHF. CDR3 DNA: TGCGCCAGCAGCTACGGGACAGGCAATAGTTCACCCCTCCACTTT.

The V call is TRBV28, the J call TRBJ1-5, with 9 bases that match TRBD1. From germline, CDR1 is MDHEN and CDR2 SYDVKM. Trimming cost V 7 bases and J 6 bases; bases outside gene matches: 10. The CDR3 has 15 residues. The CDR3 DNA reads TGTGCCAGCAATCCCGGGACAGGGTTATCTCAGCCCCAGCATTTT. Amino acid sequence: CASNPGTGLSQPQHF.

The rearrangement joins TRBV12-2 to TRBJ1-2; the D call of TRBD1 is as the table states it, not checked on the DNA. TRBV12-2 is a recognized pseudogene. This CDR3 comprises 18 residues. DNA for the CDR3: TGTGCAAGTCGCGTCGACTCCATTCACAGGGTGGTAGGCTATGGCTACACCTTC. Protein product: CASRVDSIHRVVGYGYTF.

The chain uses TRBV2 and TRBJ2-7, with D hard to call. The germline gives CDR1 SNHLY, CDR2 FYNNEI. The CDR3 totals 13 residues. The germline V and J ends were trimmed by 4 bases and 5 bases, with 12 bases remaining between them. DNA for the CDR3: TGTGCCAGCAGTGTGGAGCAATTGGACGAGCAGTACTTC. It translates to CASSVEQLDEQYF.

This sequence joins TRBV5-4 and TRBJ1-6; D is uncertain. V gave up 0 bases and J gave up 10 bases, with 14 bases separating them. Germline CDR1 and CDR2: SGHNT and YYREEE (reference sequence). The CDR3 has 15 amino acids. CDR3 nucleotides: TGTGCCAGCAGCTTGGGTCGCCAAGCGGGATCACCCCTCCACTTT. This codes for CASSLGRQAGSPLHF.

The chain recombines TRBV5-1 with TRBJ1-3; D is undetermined. V dropped 0 bases and J dropped 0 bases, with 7 bases sitting between them. The CDR3 loop spans 15 amino acids. Germline-derived CDR1 and CDR2 are SGHRS and YFSETQ. The CDR3 spells CASSLASDSGNTIYF. CDR3 DNA sequence: TGCGCCAGCAGCTTGGCGAGCGACTCTGGAAACACCATATATTTT.

The chain recombines TRBV5-1 with TRBJ2-5, with D maybe TRBD1 (6 bases). V lost 4 bases and J 4 bases, leaving 11 bases between the germline ends. Per germline, CDR1 SGHRS and CDR2 YFSETQ. This CDR3 comprises 13 residues. CDR3 sequence: CASSEDSRETQYF. CDR3 sequence (DNA): TGCGCCAGCAGCGAGGACAGCCGAGAGACCCAGTACTTC.

J is TRBJ1-5 and V is TRBV5-1, with TRBD1 as a possible D gene (5 bases). Germline V gives CDR1 SGHRS, CDR2 YFSETQ. CDR3 length: 14 residues. The V and J ends lost 0 bases and 3 bases respectively, with 7 bases between them. CDR3 nucleotide sequence: TGCGCCAGCAGCTTGGAAGGGGTCAATCAGCCCCAGCATTTT. Amino acids: CASSLEGVNQPQHF.

The chain combines TRBV7-2 with TRBJ1-4, with a weak D call TRBD1 (5 bases). V lost 4 bases and J lost 0, with 12 bases in between. Germline lookup yields CDR1 SGHTA and CDR2 FQGNSA. CDR3 length: 16 amino acids. The DNA of the CDR3 is TGTGCCAGCAGCTCAAGGCCAGGGACAACTAATGAAAAACTGTTTTTT. Amino acids: CASSSRPGTTNEKLFF.

The gene calls are TRBV9 and TRBJ2-2; D not resolved. The CDR3 is 15 residues long. V dropped 0 bases and J dropped 2 bases, with 8 bases sitting between them. From germline, CDR1 is SGDLS and CDR2 YYNGEE. This chain's CDR3 is CASSVELLNTGELFF. The DNA for the CDR3 is TGTGCCAGCAGCGTAGAATTGTTAAACACCGGGGAGCTGTTTTTT.